This TCR beta chain was identified during a study of T cells in Graves' hyperthyroidism and ophthalmopathy. On this clonotype itself: Its specificity is not known.

RNA transcripts provided the source from which TCR beta CDR3 regions were amplified. The primer set for the first-round RT-PCR of the TCR CDR3 was HTBI. TCRdb itself ran the multiplex PCR reads through MiXCR, one entry per CDR3 protein. The sample lists roughly 61,000 distinct CDR3 sequences; around 50% were seen once. Whole-study results and caveats: It was a median about 6 months before onset that the model predicted ophthalmopathy.

Diagnosis rested on symptoms, serum thyroxine and TRAb, thyroid ultrasound, and orbital computed tomography. The CDR3 is 19 amino acids. Germline V lookup: CDR1 LNHNV, CDR2 YYDKDF (reference sequence). V trimming: 3 bases; J trimming: 4 bases; junction bases outside the gene matches: 13. Sequences were obtained from blood. This clonotype was obtained from a woman aged 60-70 years with Graves' ophthalmopathy. The chain carries TRBV15 and TRBJ2-3, with 13 bases that match TRBD2. CDR3 residues: CATSRGLGLAGVDPDTQYF. In DNA, the CDR3 is TGTGCCACCAGCAGGGGACTCGGACTAGCGGGAGTGGATCCAGATACGCAGTATTTT.